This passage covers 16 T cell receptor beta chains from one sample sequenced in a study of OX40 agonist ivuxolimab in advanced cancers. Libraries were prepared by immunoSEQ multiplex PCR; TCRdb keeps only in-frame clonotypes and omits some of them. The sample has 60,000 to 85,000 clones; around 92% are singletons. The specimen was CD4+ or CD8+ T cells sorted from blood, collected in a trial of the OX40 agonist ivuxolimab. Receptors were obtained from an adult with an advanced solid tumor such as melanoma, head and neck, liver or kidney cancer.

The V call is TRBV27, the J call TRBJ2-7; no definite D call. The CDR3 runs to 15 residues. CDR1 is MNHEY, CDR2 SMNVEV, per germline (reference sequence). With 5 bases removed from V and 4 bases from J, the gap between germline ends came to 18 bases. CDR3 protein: CASSMGYSTRYEQYF. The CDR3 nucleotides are TGTGCCAGCAGTATGGGCTACAGTACCAGATACGAGCAGTACTTC.

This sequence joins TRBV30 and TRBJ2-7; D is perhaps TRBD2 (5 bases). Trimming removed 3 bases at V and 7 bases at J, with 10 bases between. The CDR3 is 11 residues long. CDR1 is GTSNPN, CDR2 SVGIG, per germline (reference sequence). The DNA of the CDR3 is TGTGCCTGGAGCGAACCGGGGGAGCAGTACTTC. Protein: CAWSEPGEQYF.

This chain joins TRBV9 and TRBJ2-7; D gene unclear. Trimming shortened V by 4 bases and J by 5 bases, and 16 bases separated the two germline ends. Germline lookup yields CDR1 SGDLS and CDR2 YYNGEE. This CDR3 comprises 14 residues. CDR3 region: CASSYGVGEHEQYF. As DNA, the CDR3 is TGTGCCAGCAGCTATGGCGTGGGTGAGCACGAGCAGTACTTC.

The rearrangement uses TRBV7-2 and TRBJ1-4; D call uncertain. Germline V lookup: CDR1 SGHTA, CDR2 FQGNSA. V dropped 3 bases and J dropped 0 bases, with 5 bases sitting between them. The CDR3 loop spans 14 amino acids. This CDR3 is CASSFLSTNEKLFF. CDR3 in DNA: TGTGCCAGCAGCTTCCTCTCAACTAATGAAAAACTGTTTTTT.

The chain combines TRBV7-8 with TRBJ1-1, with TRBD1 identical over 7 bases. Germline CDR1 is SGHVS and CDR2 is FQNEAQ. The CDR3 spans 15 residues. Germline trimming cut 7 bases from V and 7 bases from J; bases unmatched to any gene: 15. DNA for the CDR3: TGTGCCAGCAACCCAACCCGACAGGGAAGGGATGAAGCTTTCTTT. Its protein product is CASNPTRQGRDEAFF.

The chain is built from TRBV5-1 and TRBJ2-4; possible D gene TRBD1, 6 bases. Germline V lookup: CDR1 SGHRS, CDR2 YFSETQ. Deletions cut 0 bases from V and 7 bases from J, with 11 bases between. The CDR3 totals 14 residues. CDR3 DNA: TGCGCCAGCAGCTTGGCACAGGGCGTGAACATTCAGTACTTC. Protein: CASSLAQGVNIQYF.

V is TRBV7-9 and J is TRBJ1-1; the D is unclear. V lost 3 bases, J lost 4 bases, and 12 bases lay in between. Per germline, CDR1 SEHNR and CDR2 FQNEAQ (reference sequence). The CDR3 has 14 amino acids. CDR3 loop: CASSFDISGTEAFF. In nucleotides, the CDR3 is TGTGCCAGCAGCTTTGACATTAGTGGCACTGAAGCTTTCTTT. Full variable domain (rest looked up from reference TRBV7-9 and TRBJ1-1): DTGVSQNPRHKITKRGQNVTFRCDPISEHNRLYWYRQTLGQGPEFLTYFQNEAQLEKSRLLSDRFSAERPKGSFSTLEIQRTEQGDSAMYLCASSFDISGTEAFFGQGTRLTVV.

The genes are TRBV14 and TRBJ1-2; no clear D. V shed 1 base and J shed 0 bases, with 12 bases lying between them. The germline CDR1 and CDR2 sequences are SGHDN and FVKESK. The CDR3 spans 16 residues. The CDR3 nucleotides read TGTGCCAGCAGCCAAGTGGGCACCCTCCCTAACTATGGCTACACCTTC. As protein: CASSQVGTLPNYGYTF.

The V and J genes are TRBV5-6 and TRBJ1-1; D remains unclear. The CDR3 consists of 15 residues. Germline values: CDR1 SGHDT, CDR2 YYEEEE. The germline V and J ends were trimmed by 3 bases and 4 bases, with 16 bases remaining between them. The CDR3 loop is CASSCTDFLCTEAFF. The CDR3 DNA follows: TGTGCCAGCAGCTGCACGGACTTTTTGTGCACTGAAGCTTTCTTT.

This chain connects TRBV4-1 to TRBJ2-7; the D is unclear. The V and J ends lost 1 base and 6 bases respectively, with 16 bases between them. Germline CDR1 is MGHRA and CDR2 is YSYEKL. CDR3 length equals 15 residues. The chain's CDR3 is CASSQVRLPDVEQYF. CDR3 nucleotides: TGCGCCAGCAGCCAAGTTCGACTGCCCGACGTCGAGCAGTACTTC.

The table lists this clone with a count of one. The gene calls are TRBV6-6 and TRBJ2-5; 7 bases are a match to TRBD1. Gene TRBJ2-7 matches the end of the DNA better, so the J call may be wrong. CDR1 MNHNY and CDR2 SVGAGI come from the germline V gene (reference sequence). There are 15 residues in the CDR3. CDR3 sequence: CASSAQGPPSYEQYF. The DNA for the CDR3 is TGTGCCAGCAGTGCACAGGGGCCCCCCTCCTACGAGCAGTACTTC.

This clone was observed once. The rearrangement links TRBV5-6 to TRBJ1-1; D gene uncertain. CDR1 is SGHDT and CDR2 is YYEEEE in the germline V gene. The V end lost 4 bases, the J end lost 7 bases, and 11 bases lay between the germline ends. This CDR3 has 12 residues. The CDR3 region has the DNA TGTGCCAGCAGCACCCTGACCCGTGAAGCTTTCTTT. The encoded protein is CASSTLTREAFF.

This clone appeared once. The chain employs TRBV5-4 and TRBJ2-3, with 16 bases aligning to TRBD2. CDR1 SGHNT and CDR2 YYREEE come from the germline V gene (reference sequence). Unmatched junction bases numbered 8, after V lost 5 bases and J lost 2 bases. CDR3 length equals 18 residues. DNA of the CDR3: TGTGCCAGCAGGACCGGGACTAGCGGGGGGGGAGTCACAGATACGCAGTATTTT. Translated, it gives CASRTGTSGGGVTDTQYF.

The CDR3 DNA follows: TGTGCCAGTAGTATAACGCTGGTGGGCTCTGGAAACACCATATATTTT. Translation: CASSITLVGSGNTIYF. The chain is built from TRBV19 and TRBJ1-3; no clear D. This CDR3 has 16 amino acids. Deletions cut 2 bases from V and 0 bases from J, with 11 bases between. CDR1 and CDR2 from the germline V gene are LNHDA and SQIVND (reference sequence).

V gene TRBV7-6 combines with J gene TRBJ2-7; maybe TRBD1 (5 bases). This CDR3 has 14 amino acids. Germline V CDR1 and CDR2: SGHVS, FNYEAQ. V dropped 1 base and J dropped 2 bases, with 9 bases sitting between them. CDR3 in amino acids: CASSLGPDTYEQYF. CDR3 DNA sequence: TGTGCCAGCAGCTTAGGCCCGGACACCTACGAGCAGTACTTC. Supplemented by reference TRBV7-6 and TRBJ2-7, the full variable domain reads GAGVSQSPRYKVTKRGQDVALRCDPISGHVSLYWYRQALGQGPEFLTYFNYEAQQDKSGLPNDRFSAERPEGSISTLTIQRTEQRDSAMYRCASSLGPDTYEQYFGPGTRLTVT.

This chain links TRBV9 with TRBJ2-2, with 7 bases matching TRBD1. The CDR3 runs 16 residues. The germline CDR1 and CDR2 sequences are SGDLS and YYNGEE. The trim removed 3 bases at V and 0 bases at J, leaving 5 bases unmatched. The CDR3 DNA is TGTGCCAGCAGCGAGCCGCAGGGGGCGAACACCGGGGAGCTGTTTTTT. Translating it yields CASSEPQGANTGELFF.